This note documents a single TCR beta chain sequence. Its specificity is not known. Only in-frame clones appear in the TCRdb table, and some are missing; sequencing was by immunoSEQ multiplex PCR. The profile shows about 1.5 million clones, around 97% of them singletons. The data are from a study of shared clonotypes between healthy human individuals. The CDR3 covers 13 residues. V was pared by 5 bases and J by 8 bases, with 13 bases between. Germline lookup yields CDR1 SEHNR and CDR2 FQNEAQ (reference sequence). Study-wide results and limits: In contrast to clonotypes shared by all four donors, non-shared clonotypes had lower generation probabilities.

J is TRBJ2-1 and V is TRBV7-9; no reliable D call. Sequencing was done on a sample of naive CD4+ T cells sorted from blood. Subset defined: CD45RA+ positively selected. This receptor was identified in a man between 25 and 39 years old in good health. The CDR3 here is CASSQPSGDEQFF. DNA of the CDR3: TGTGCCAGCAGCCAACCTTCGGGCGATGAGCAGTTCTTC.